This T cell receptor beta chain stems from a study of CD8+ T cells in alopecia areata. Of note for this clone: Its matching antigen is unknown.

As the sequencing template, cDNA was produced by extracting RNA and reverse transcribing it. Profiled with immunoSEQ multiplex PCR; TCRdb holds only in-frame clones, not every one. This sample has around 190,000 clones; approximately 53% occur once, and the top ten carry roughly 5.3%. Study outcomes and limitations: In patients, TCRs were shared less clearly than in mice, and HLA may possibly be involved.

The germline V gene encodes CDR1 MGHRA and CDR2 YSYEKL. This CDR3 comprises 16 residues. V gave up 3 bases and J gave up 4 bases, with 18 bases separating them. This sequence joins TRBV4-1 and TRBJ1-2; the D gene is possibly TRBD1 (6 bases). This clonotype originated in a human donor in good health. Material for sequencing was CD8+ T cells sorted from blood. CDR3 amino acids: CASSQLPQGVGYGYTF. In nucleotides, the CDR3 is TGCGCCAGCAGCCAGCTCCCACAGGGAGTTGGCTATGGCTACACCTTC.